What follows describes a single T cell receptor (beta chain). This specimen belongs to a study of blood T cell repertoires in COVID-19. In the study overall: Spain, Italy and the United States supplied samples that represented acute and convalescent COVID-19. From T cells, B-cell-depleted T cells, or PBMCs came the material, which was cDNA or gDNA.

The V gene's germline CDR1 is MNHEY and CDR2 SVGAGI. V was clipped by 6 bases and J by 0 bases, with 14 bases between them. CDR3 length: 15 amino acids. As originally analysed: For nucleated cells, counts were estimated from reference gene primer amplification. Repertoires were generated with immunoSEQ multiplex PCR, while TCRdb's copy carries only in-frame clones and drops some. V and J calls and clone size are given by that table; D and trimming were obtained from the DNA. The data show more than 70,000 clones, 80% to 85% seen once. Sequencing was carried out using peripheral blood. J is TRBJ1-2 and V is TRBV6-5; D call uncertain. The receptor was isolated from a human donor in a cohort sampled during active COVID-19. The CDR3 DNA reads as TGTGCCAGCAGAAACGGGTTGAGGGCTAACTATGGCTACACCTTC. Translating it yields CASRNGLRANYGYTF.